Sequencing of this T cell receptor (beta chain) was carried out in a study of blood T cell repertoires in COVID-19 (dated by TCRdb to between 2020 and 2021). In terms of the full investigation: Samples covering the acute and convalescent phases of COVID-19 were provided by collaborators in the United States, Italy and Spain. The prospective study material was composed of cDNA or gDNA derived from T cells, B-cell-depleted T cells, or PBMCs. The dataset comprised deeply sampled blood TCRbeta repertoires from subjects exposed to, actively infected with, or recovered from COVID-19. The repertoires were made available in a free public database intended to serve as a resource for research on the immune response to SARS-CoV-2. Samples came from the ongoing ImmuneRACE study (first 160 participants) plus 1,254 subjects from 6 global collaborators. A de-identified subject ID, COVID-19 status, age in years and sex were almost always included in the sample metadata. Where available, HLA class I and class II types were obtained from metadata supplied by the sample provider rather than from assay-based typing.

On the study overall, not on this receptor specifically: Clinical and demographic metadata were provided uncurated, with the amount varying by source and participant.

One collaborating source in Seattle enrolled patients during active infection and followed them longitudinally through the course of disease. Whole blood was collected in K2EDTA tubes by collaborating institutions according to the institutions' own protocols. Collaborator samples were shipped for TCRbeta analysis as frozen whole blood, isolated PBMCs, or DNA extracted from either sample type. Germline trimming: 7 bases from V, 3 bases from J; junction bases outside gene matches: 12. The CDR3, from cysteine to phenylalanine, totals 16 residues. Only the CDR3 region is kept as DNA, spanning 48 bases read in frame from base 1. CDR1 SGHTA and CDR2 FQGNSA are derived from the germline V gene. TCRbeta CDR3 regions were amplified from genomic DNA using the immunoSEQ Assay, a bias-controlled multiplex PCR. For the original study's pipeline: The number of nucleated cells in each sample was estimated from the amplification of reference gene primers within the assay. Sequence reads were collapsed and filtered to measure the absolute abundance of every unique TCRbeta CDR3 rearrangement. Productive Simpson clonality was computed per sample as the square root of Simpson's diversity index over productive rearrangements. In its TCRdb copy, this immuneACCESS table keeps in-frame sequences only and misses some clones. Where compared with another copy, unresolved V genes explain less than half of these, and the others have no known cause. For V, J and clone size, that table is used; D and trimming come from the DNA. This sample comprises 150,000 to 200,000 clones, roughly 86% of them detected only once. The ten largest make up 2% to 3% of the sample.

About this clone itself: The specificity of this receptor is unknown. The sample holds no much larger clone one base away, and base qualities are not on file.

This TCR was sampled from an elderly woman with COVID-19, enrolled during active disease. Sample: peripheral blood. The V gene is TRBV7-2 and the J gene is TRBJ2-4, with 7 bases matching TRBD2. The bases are TGTGCCAGCAACAACTACGGGGGGTTTGGCAAAAACATTCAGTACTTC. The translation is CASNNYGGFGKNIQYF. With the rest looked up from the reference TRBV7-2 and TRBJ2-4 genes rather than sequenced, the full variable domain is GAGVSQSPSNKVTEKGKDVELRCDPISGHTALYWYRQSLGQGLEFLIYFQGNSAPDKSGLPSDRFSAERTGGSVSTLTIQRTQQEDSAVYLCASNNYGGFGKNIQYFGAGTRLSVL.